This T cell receptor (beta chain) was documented in a study of T cell responses to AZD1222 COVID-19 vaccine. The CDR3 totals 15 residues. The data were produced by immunoSEQ multiplex PCR, yet TCRdb's version contains in-frame clones alone and is incomplete. The sample has approximately 100,000 clones; 70% to 90% are singletons. Specimen: peripheral blood, collected 28 days after the second AZD1222 dose. The chain has TRBV21-1 and TRBJ1-2. TRBV21-1 is deemed a pseudogene. This clonotype was obtained from an adult who received the AZD1222 COVID-19 vaccine. Here the CDR3 reads CASSKSSRINYGYTF. CDR3 nucleotides: TGTGCCAGCAGCAAATCCAGCCGAATTAACTATGGCTACACCTTC.